The 27 T cell receptor beta chains given below trace back to one sample, sequenced in a study of T-cell reconstitution after alpha-beta-depleted transplantation in children. Unique molecular identifiers featured in how the TCRbeta library was prepared. TCRdb re-derived calls from the PCR reads in MiXCR, one entry per CDR3 protein. The data contain roughly 220,000 distinct CDR3 sequences, about 12% of them singletons. The sequencing here drew on PBMCs from the stem cell graft donor, taken from the stem cell graft. Source of these receptors: a human donor who donated a stem cell graft to a child with acute lymphoblastic leukemia.

This clonotype has more than one count but fewer than ten. The V call is TRBV30, the J call TRBJ1-2; no definite D call. The CDR3 totals 13 residues. Germline CDR1 GTSNPN, CDR2 SVGIG (reference sequence). The V end was cut by 3 bases, the J end by 4 bases, with 12 bases between. The CDR3 DNA reads as TGTGCCTGGAGCCCAGGAGAATTCTATGGCTACACCTTC. Its translation is CAWSPGEFYGYTF.

This clonotype was recorded many times. In nucleotides, the CDR3 is TGTGCCAGCAGTTACCCCGGCCCCGGTGGCAATCAGCCCCAGCATTTT. Translation gives CASSYPGPGGNQPQHF. V and J are TRBV6-5 and TRBJ1-5; the D is unclear. CDR1 and CDR2 from the germline V gene are MNHEY and SVGAGI. V shed 2 bases and J shed 2 bases, with 13 bases lying between them. This CDR3 region has 16 residues.

At least ten counts were recorded for this clonotype. The CDR3 DNA sequence: TGTGCCAGCAGTGAGACAGGGAGAATTCAGTACTTC. This sequence encodes CASSETGRIQYF. V is TRBV7-3 and J is TRBJ2-4; 7 bases agree with TRBD1. After removal of 6 bases from V and 10 bases from J, the junction contained 6 bases not matched to a gene. The germline V gene has CDR1 SGHTA and CDR2 FQGTGA. The CDR3 has 12 residues.

Only a few counts were recorded for this clonotype. This chain links TRBV7-2 with TRBJ2-4; TRBD2 aligns across 7 bases. J was trimmed by 1 base and V by 1 base; bases with no gene match: 4. The CDR3 has 16 residues. CDR1 and CDR2 from the germline V gene are SGHTA and FQGNSA. In DNA, the CDR3 is TGTGCCAGCAGCTTAGGTTCGGGAGGCGCCAAAAACATTCAGTACTTC. Its protein product is CASSLGSGGAKNIQYF.

Many counts were recorded for this clonotype. The chain recombines TRBV25-1 with TRBJ1-5, with unresolved D. CDR1 and CDR2 from the germline V gene are MGHDK and SYGVNS. V was pared by 8 bases and J by 0 bases, with 11 bases between. CDR3 length: 14 residues. The CDR3 region has the DNA TGTGCCAGCGGAGGAAGGGTTAGCAATCAGCCCCAGCATTTT. Protein: CASGGRVSNQPQHF.

Ten or more counts support this clonotype. The genes are TRBV12-3 or TRBV12-4 and TRBJ1-6; TRBD1 might be the D (5 bases). With 2 bases removed from V and 6 bases from J, the gap between germline ends came to 17 bases. This CDR3 spans 17 amino acids. The CDR3 region is CASSLTYWGFVNSPLHF. The CDR3 coding sequence is TGTGCCAGCAGTTTAACCTATTGGGGGTTCGTTAATTCACCCCTCCACTTT.

This clonotype was counted at least ten times. V gene TRBV12-3 or TRBV12-4 combines with J gene TRBJ2-7; D possibly corresponds to TRBD1 (5 bases). The CDR3 loop spans 17 amino acids. Trimming shortened V by 5 bases and J by 4 bases, and 24 bases separated the two germline ends. CDR3: CASSLHSRVGGVYEQYF. DNA for the CDR3: TGTGCCAGCAGTCTCCACAGCAGGGTAGGTGGTGTTTACGAGCAGTACTTC.

Points on this clonotype: A much more abundant neighbour one base away suggests this may be a read error. The chain joins TRBV12-3 or TRBV12-4 to TRBJ1-1, with 7 bases fitting TRBD1. The CDR3 has 14 residues. V was clipped by 10 bases and J by 1 base; unmatched bases: 9. CDR3 bases: TGTGCCAACAGCCCCGGACAGGAGAACACTGAAGCTTTCTTT. Its translation: CANSPGQENTEAFF.

This clonotype appeared many times. V gene TRBV11-2 combines with J gene TRBJ2-1, with 9 bases lining up with TRBD1. CDR1 and CDR2 from the germline V gene are SGHAT and FQNNGV. The CDR3 contains 20 residues. J gave up 0 bases and V 4 bases, and 16 bases lay outside the gene matches. The CDR3 here is CASSSLSWTGVLSSYNEQFF. CDR3 in DNA: TGTGCCAGCAGCTCCCTAAGTTGGACAGGGGTGCTAAGCTCCTACAATGAGCAGTTCTTC.

This clonotype was recorded many times. The rearrangement joins TRBV27 to TRBJ1-1; D perhaps matches TRBD1 (6 bases). CDR1 MNHEY and CDR2 SMNVEV come from the germline V gene (reference sequence). There are 15 residues in the CDR3. V was cut by 4 bases and J by 3 bases, with 15 bases left in between. The CDR3 DNA reads TGTGCCAGCAGTTCCAGGGTGAGGGGGGACACTGAAGCTTTCTTT. Its translation: CASSSRVRGDTEAFF.

This clonotype has a handful of counts. The V and J genes are TRBV4-2 and TRBJ2-5; either TRBD1 or TRBD2 may fit D (6 bases each). Trimming took 1 base from V and 1 from J, leaving 10 bases between them. Germline V CDR1 and CDR2: LGHNA, YNFKEQ. The CDR3 is made up of 15 amino acids. The CDR3 region is CASSQGSGAQETQYF. CDR3 nucleotides: TGTGCCAGCAGCCAAGGGTCGGGGGCCCAAGAGACCCAGTACTTC.

This clonotype occurred a few times. The chain uses TRBV3-1 and TRBJ2-5; no definite D call. The CDR3 is made up of 12 amino acids. Trimming took 4 bases from V and 4 from J, leaving 7 bases between them. CDR1 and CDR2 from the germline V gene are LGHDT and YNNKEL (reference sequence). The CDR3 region has the DNA TGTGCCAGCAGCCCTGATTCAGAGACCCAGTACTTC. Translation: CASSPDSETQYF.

In this sample, this clonotype turned up many times. V and J are TRBV2 and TRBJ2-1; tentative D call: TRBD1 (5 bases). CDR3 length equals 14 residues. V was trimmed by 5 bases and J by 1 base, leaving 9 bases between them. From germline, CDR1 is SNHLY and CDR2 FYNNEI. The CDR3, as DNA: TGTGCCAGCAGTCTGGCAGGGTCCTACAATGAGCAGTTCTTC. Amino acid sequence: CASSLAGSYNEQFF.

This clonotype was counted at least ten times. The J gene is TRBJ1-1, the V gene TRBV20-1; D ambiguous. CDR1 is DFQATT and CDR2 is SNEGSKA in the germline V gene (reference sequence). Between the trimmed V and J ends, which lost 1 base and 6 bases, there was a span of 9 bases. The CDR3 consists of 12 residues. DNA for the CDR3: TGCAGTGCTAGAGGGGTATACTCTGAAGCTTTCTTT. This codes for CSARGVYSEAFF.

This clonotype was observed at least ten times. The V call is TRBV6-2 or TRBV6-3, the J call TRBJ1-1; a weak D match, TRBD1 (5 bases). This CDR3 contains 12 residues. Germline CDR1 is MNHEY and CDR2 is SVGEGT. V lost 2 bases to trimming and J lost 5 bases, with 6 bases between them. CDR3 DNA: TGTGCCAGCAGTTACGGGGGGACTGAAGCTTTCTTT. As protein: CASSYGGTEAFF.

This clonotype was picked up many times. This chain connects TRBV6-5 to TRBJ1-2; no reliable D call. The ends were cut back, 7 bases at V and 8 bases at J, with 14 bases in the middle. The germline V gene encodes CDR1 MNHEY and CDR2 SVGAGI. This CDR3 is built from 12 residues. The CDR3 DNA is TGTGCCAGCACCCAACCCCGGCAGGGCTACACCTTC. Amino acids: CASTQPRQGYTF.

This clonotype has a count of ten or more. This chain connects TRBV6-1 to TRBJ1-6; TRBD1 matches at 10 bases. CDR1 is MNHNS and CDR2 is SASEGT in the germline V gene. The CDR3 covers 16 residues. V was clipped by 8 bases and J by 3 bases; unmatched bases: 7. CDR3 region: CASRDRGGVYNSPLHF. The CDR3 DNA is TGTGCCAGCCGGGACAGGGGAGGCGTCTATAATTCACCCCTCCACTTT.

V usage is TRBV4-2 and J usage is TRBJ2-7; D perhaps matches TRBD1 (5 bases). V was trimmed by 0 bases and J by 5 bases, leaving 14 bases between them. The CDR3 has 15 residues. The germline gives CDR1 LGHNA, CDR2 YNFKEQ. CDR3 nucleotide sequence: TGTGCCAGCAGCCAAGAAGGAAGACAGCCTAACGAGCAGTACTTC. It specifies CASSQEGRQPNEQYF.

The chain combines TRBV20-1 with TRBJ1-2; possible D gene TRBD1, 6 bases. The ends were cut back, 8 bases at V and 2 bases at J, with 12 bases in the middle. Germline CDR1 is DFQATT and CDR2 is SNEGSKA (reference sequence). The CDR3 totals 12 residues. CDR3 DNA: TGCAGTAAAACCACAGGGAACTATGGCTACACCTTC. Translation: CSKTTGNYGYTF.

This clonotype was picked up many times. V is TRBV5-1 and J is TRBJ2-1, with D uncertain. Trimming stripped 3 bases from V and 10 bases from J, with 14 bases between. CDR1 and CDR2 (germline): SGHRS, YFSETQ. The length of the CDR3 is 13 residues. The CDR3 loop is CASSSTTPGEQFF. The CDR3 nucleotides read TGCGCCAGCAGCTCCACTACGCCTGGGGAGCAGTTCTTC.

This clonotype was recorded at least ten times. The CDR3 loop is CASSARQDIGEKLFF. CDR3 coding DNA: TGTGCCAGCAGCGCTAGACAGGATATAGGTGAAAAACTGTTTTTT. The V and J genes are TRBV9 and TRBJ1-4, with D perhaps matching TRBD1 (6 bases). This CDR3 is 15 amino acids long. V dropped 3 bases and J dropped 7 bases, with 16 bases sitting between them. Per germline, CDR1 SGDLS and CDR2 YYNGEE.

Details on this clonotype: A read error may explain this, as a much larger clone is one base away. The J gene is TRBJ2-7, the V gene TRBV27, with D perhaps matching TRBD2 (5 bases). Germline CDR1 is MNHEY and CDR2 is SMNVEV (reference sequence). The V gene lost 6 bases and the J gene lost 2 bases, with 11 bases spanning the gap. The CDR3 covers 13 residues. The CDR3 DNA reads TGTGCCAGCAGCACGGGGATAGCCTACGAGCAGTACTTC. This encodes CASSTGIAYEQYF.

This clonotype was seen ten or more times. V usage is TRBV24-1 and J usage is TRBJ2-1, with D maybe TRBD1 (6 bases). This CDR3 has 15 residues. V was clipped by 3 bases and J by 3 bases, with 11 bases between them. Germline V CDR1 and CDR2: KGHDR, SFDVKD. CDR3 in DNA: TGTGCCACCAGTGATATTCGGGACAACTACAATGAGCAGTTCTTC. Protein sequence: CATSDIRDNYNEQFF.

This clonotype has more than one count but fewer than ten. The chain joins TRBV15 to TRBJ2-1; tentatively, D is TRBD1 or TRBD2 (5 bases each). Trimming shortened V by 2 bases and J by 5 bases, and 10 bases separated the two germline ends. Per the germline V gene, CDR1 is LNHNV and CDR2 is YYDKDF (reference sequence). CDR3 length: 14 residues. In DNA form, the CDR3 reads TGTGCCACCAGCAGAACGGGACGAGACAATGAGCAGTTCTTC. Its protein is CATSRTGRDNEQFF. Using reference TRBV15 and TRBJ2-1 for the parts outside the CDR3, the full variable domain is DAMVIQNPRYQVTQFGKPVTLSCSQTLNHNVMYWYQQKSSQAPKLLFHYYDKDFNNEADTPDNFQSRRPNTSFCFLDIRSPGLGDTAMYLCATSRTGRDNEQFFGPGTRLTVL.

At least ten counts were recorded for this clonotype. The V gene is TRBV6-4, the J gene TRBJ1-1; D unresolved. Trimming shortened V by 6 bases and J by 1 base, and 9 bases separated the two germline ends. CDR3 size: 13 residues. The germline V gene encodes CDR1 MRHNA and CDR2 SNTAGT. The CDR3 nucleotides are TGTGCCAGCAGCGCGACACGGAACACTGAAGCTTTCTTT. It codes for CASSATRNTEAFF.

The sample holds many counts of this clonotype. The V and J genes are TRBV5-1 and TRBJ2-5; no definite D call. Germline loops: CDR1 SGHRS, CDR2 YFSETQ. The CDR3 covers 14 residues. The V end lost 3 bases, the J end lost 1 base, and 10 bases lay between the germline ends. CDR3 sequence (DNA): TGCGCCAGCAGCTGGGGTGGAGTCCAAGAGACCCAGTACTTC. This translates into CASSWGGVQETQYF.

This clonotype was seen only a few times. This chain joins TRBV24-1 and TRBJ2-3, with TRBD1 matching 8 bases. There are 15 residues in the CDR3. Germline V gene data show CDR1 as KGHDR and CDR2 as SFDVKD. J gave up 5 bases and V 5 bases, and 8 bases lay outside the gene matches. The CDR3 reads CATSGGPRGRDTQYF. The CDR3 DNA sequence: TGTGCCACCAGTGGGGGGCCCAGGGGGCGAGATACGCAGTATTTT.